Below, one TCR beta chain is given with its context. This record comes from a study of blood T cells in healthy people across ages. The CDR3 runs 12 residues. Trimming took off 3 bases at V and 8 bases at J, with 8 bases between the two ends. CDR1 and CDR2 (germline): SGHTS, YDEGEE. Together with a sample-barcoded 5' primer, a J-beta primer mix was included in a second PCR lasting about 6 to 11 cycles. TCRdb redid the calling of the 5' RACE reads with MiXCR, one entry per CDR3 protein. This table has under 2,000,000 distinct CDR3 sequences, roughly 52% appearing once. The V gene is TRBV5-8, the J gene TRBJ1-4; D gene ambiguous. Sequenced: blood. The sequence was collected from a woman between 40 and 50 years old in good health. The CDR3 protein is CASSSIMEKLFF. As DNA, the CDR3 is TGTGCCAGCAGCTCGATCATGGAAAAACTGTTTTTT.